There are a few counts of the clone carrying this TCR beta chain. The antigen is undetermined. This may be a read error: a much more frequent sequence differs by one nucleotide. This specimen belongs to a study of blood T cells in healthy people across ages. Study-wide results and caveats: Researchers report that TCR beta diversity correlated strongly with naive T cell percentage.

V lost 0 bases and J lost 7, with 14 bases in between. The CDR3 covers 14 residues. Germline values: CDR1 SGHRS, CDR2 YFSETQ. The use of a sample-barcoded 5' primer and a J-beta primer mix characterized a second PCR of about 7 to 12 cycles. TCRdb re-derived calls from the 5' RACE reads in MiXCR, one entry per CDR3 protein. This table has approximately 700,000 distinct CDR3 sequences, about a third appearing once. This TCR was sampled from an elderly woman in good health. The chain couples TRBV5-1 to TRBJ2-7; D is unresolved. The sequenced material came from blood. In nucleotides, the CDR3 is TGCGCCAGCAGCTTGGCGTTAGGACGGAATGAGCAGTACTTC. It yields the protein CASSLALGRNEQYF.